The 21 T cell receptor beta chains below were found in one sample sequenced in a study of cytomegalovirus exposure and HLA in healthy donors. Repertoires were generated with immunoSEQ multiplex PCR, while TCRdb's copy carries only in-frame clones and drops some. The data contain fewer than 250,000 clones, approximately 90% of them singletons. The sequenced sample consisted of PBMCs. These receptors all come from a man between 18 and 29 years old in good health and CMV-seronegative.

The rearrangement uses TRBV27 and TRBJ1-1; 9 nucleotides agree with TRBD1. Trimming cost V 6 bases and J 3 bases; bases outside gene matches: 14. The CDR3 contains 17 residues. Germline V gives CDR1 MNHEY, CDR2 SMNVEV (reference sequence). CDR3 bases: TGTGCCAGCAGCCGACCCTGGGACAGGGAGGGCCACACTGAAGCTTTCTTT. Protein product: CASSRPWDREGHTEAFF.

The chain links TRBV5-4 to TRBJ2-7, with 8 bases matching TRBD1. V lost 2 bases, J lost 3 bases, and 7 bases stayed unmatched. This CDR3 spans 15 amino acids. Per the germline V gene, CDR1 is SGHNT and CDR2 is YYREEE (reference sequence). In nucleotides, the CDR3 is TGTGCCAGCAGCTTTTGGGACAGGCCTAACTACGAGCAGTACTTC. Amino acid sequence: CASSFWDRPNYEQYF.

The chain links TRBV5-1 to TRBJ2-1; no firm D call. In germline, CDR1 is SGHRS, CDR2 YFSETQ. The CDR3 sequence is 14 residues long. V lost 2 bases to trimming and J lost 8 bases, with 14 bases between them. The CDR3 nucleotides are TGCGCCAGCAGCTTACAGCTTAGTCGTGATGAGCAGTTCTTC. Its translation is CASSLQLSRDEQFF.

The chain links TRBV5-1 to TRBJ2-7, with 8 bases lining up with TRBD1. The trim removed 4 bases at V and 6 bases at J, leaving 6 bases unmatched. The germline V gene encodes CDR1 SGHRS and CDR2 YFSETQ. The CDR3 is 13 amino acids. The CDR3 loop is CASSAGQETEQYF. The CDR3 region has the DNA TGCGCCAGCAGCGCGGGACAGGAAACCGAGCAGTACTTC.

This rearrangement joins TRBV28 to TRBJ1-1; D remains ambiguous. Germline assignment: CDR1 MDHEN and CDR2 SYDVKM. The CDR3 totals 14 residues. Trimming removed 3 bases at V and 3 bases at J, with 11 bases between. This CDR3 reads CASSFPSGYTEAFF. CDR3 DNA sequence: TGTGCCAGCAGTTTCCCTTCGGGGTACACTGAAGCTTTCTTT. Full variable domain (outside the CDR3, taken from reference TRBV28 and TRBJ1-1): DVKVTQSSRYLVKRTGEKVFLECVQDMDHENMFWYRQDPGLGLRLIYFSYDVKMKEKGDIPEGYSVSREKKERFSLILESASTNQTSMYLCASSFPSGYTEAFFGQGTRLTVV.

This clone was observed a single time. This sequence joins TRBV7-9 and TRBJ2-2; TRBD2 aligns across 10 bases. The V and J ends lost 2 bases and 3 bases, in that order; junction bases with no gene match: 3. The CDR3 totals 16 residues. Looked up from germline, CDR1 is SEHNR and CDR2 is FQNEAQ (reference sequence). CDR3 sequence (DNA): TGTGCCAGCAGCTTAAGTGGGACTAGCGACACCGGGGAGCTGTTTTTT. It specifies CASSLSGTSDTGELFF.

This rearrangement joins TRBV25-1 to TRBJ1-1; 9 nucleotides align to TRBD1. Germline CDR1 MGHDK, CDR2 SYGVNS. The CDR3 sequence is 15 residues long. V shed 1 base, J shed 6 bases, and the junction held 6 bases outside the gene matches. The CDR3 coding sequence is TGTGCCAGCAGTGAATCGGGGACAGGGTCCCCTGAAGCTTTCTTT. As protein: CASSESGTGSPEAFF.

The CDR3, as DNA: TGTGCCAGCAGCTTATACAGGGGCAACCAGCATTTT. Its translation is CASSLYRGNQHF. The V gene is TRBV7-2, the J gene TRBJ1-5; TRBD1 agrees at 7 bases. The CDR3 is made up of 12 amino acids. Germline CDR1 reads SGHTA; CDR2 reads FQGNSA. The V segment lost 2 bases and the J segment 12 bases; nucleotides outside the gene matches: 4.

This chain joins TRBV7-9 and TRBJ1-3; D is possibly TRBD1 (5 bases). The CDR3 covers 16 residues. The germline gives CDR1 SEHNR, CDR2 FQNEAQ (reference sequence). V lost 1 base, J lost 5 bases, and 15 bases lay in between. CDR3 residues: CASSLGQGERRNTIYF. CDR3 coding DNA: TGTGCCAGCAGCTTAGGTCAGGGTGAGAGAAGAAACACCATATATTTT.

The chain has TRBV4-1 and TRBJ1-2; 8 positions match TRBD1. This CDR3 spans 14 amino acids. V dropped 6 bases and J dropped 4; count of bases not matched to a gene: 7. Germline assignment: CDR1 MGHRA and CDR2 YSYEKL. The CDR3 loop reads CASRMTGESYGYTF. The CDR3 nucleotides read TGCGCCAGCAGGATGACAGGGGAGAGCTATGGCTACACCTTC.

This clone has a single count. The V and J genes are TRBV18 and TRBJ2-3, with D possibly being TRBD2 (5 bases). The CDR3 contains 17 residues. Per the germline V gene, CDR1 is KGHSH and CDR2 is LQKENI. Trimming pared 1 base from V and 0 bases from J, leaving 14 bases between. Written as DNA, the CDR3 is TGTGCCAGCTCACCACGGAATGGACTTACAAGCACAGATACGCAGTATTTT. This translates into CASSPRNGLTSTDTQYF.

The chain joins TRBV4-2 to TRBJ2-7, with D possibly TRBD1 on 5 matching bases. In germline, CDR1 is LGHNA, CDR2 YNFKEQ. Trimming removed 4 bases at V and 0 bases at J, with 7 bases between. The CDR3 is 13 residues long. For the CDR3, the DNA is TGTGCCAGCAGCCCAGACAGCTCCTACGAGCAGTACTTC. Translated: CASSPDSSYEQYF.

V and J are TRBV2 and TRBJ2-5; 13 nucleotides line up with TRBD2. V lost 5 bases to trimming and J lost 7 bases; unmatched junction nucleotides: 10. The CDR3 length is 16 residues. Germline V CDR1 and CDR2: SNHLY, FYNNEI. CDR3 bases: TGTGCCAGCAGTCTTACTAGCGGGGGGGCCCGGACGACCCAGTACTTC. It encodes CASSLTSGGARTTQYF.

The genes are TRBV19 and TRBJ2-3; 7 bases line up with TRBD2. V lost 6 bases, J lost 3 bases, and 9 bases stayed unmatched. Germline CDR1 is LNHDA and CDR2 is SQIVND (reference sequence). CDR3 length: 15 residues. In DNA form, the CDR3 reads TGTGCCAGTAGGACTACCCCGGGAGGAACAGATACGCAGTATTTT. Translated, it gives CASRTTPGGTDTQYF.

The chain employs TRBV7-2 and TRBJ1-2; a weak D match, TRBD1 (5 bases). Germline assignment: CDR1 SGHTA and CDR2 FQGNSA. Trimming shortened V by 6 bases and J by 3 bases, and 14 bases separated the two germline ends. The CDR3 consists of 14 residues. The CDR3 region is CASRAGGTHYGYTF. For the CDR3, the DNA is TGTGCCAGCAGAGCCGGGGGGACCCACTATGGCTACACCTTC.

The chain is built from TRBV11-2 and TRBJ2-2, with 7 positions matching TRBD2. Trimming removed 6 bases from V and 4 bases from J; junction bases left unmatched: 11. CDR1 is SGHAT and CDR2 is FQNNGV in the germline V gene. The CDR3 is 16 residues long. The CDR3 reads CASRPLAERGTGELFF. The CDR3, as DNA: TGTGCCAGCAGACCCCTAGCGGAGAGAGGCACCGGGGAGCTGTTTTTT.

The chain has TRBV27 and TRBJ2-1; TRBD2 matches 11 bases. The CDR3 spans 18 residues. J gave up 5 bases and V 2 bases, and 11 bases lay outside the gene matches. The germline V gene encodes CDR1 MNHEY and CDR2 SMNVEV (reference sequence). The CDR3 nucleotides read TGTGCCAGCAGTTTAAATAGCGGGAGGGCCCGTCCCAACAATGAGCAGTTCTTC. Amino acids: CASSLNSGRARPNNEQFF.

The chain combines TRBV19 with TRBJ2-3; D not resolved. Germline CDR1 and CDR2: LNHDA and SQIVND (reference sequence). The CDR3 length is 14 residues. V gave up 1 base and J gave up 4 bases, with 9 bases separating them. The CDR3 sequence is CASSIVRRADTQYF. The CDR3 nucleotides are TGTGCCAGTAGTATAGTAAGGAGAGCAGATACGCAGTATTTT. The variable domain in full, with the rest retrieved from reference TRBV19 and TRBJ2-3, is DGGITQSPKYLFRKEGQNVTLSCEQNLNHDAMYWYRQDPGQGLRLIYYSQIVNDFQKGDIAEGYSVSREKKESFPLTVTSAQKNPTAFYLCASSIVRRADTQYFGPGTRLTVL.

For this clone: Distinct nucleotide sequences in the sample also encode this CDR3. The CDR3 sequence: CASSQDRGQPQHF. In DNA form, the CDR3 reads TGCGCCAGCAGCCAAGATAGGGGGCAGCCCCAGCATTTT. This chain links TRBV4-3 with TRBJ1-5; possibly TRBD1 for D (6 bases). Germline V gene sequence: CDR1 LGHNA, CDR2 YSLEER. The CDR3 loop spans 13 amino acids. Between the trimmed V and J ends, which lost 0 bases and 7 bases, there was a span of 7 bases.

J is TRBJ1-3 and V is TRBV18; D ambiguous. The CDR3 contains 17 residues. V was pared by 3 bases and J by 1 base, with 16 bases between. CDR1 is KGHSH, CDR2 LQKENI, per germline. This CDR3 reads CASSPYQMSWSGNTIYF. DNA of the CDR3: TGTGCCAGCTCACCTTACCAGATGTCGTGGTCTGGAAACACCATATATTTT.

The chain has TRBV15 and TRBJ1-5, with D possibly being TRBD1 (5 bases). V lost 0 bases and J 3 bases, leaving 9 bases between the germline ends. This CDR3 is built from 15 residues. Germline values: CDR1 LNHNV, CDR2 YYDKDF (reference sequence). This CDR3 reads CATSRDRGLNQPQHF. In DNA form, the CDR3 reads TGTGCCACCAGCAGAGATAGGGGACTCAATCAGCCCCAGCATTTT.